Each of the 13 T cell receptor beta chains below was sequenced from the same sample in a study of cytomegalovirus exposure and HLA in healthy donors. PCR used 60 Vbeta primers and 13 Jbeta primers. Libraries were prepared by immunoSEQ multiplex PCR; TCRdb keeps only in-frame clonotypes and omits some of them. The sample has about 82,000 clones, approximately 74% seen once. Source material: PBMCs. The receptors derive from a woman between 45 and 65 years old in good health and CMV-seropositive.

The chain employs TRBV7-2 and TRBJ2-2; the match to TRBD2 covers 8 bases. The CDR3 totals 13 residues. V lost 8 bases and J lost 6; bases outside the gene matches: 5. Germline V gene lookup returns CDR1 SGHTA and CDR2 FQGNSA. Written as DNA, the CDR3 is TGTGCCAGCGGTAGACTAGCGCCCGGGGAGCTGTTTTTT. It yields the protein CASGRLAPGELFF.

The chain carries TRBV10-2 and TRBJ2-5; the D gene is possibly TRBD2 (5 bases). The CDR3 loop spans 14 amino acids. V was pared by 2 bases and J by 5 bases, with 12 bases between. Per germline, CDR1 WSHSY and CDR2 SAAADI. CDR3 in amino acids: CASSETRGRETQYF. CDR3 nucleotide sequence: TGCGCCAGCAGTGAGACCCGAGGGCGGGAGACCCAGTACTTC.

The chain has TRBV28 and TRBJ2-4; TRBD2 aligns across 8 bases. This CDR3 spans 18 amino acids. Losses at the gene ends were 1 base for V and 0 bases for J; bases not matched to a gene: 8. Germline loops: CDR1 MDHEN, CDR2 SYDVKM. The CDR3 DNA reads TGTGCCAGCAGTTTATTCGGGACTAGGCGGGTAGCCAAAAACATTCAGTACTTC. Its protein is CASSLFGTRRVAKNIQYF. Variable domain in full (rest from reference TRBV28 and TRBJ2-4): DVKVTQSSRYLVKRTGEKVFLECVQDMDHENMFWYRQDPGLGLRLIYFSYDVKMKEKGDIPEGYSVSREKKERFSLILESASTNQTSMYLCASSLFGTRRVAKNIQYFGAGTRLSVL.

This clone was seen just once. V gene TRBV5-4 combines with J gene TRBJ1-2; 7 nucleotides match TRBD1. Germline trimming cut 4 bases from V and 5 bases from J; bases unmatched to any gene: 11. CDR1 SGHNT and CDR2 YYREEE come from the germline V gene (reference sequence). The CDR3 is made up of 15 amino acids. The CDR3 DNA reads TGTGCCAGCAGCGCCGGGACAGCAAATTATTATGGCTACACCTTC. Protein: CASSAGTANYYGYTF.

This clone was seen only a few times. V gene TRBV27 combines with J gene TRBJ2-5; 13 nucleotides match TRBD2. The germline V gene encodes CDR1 MNHEY and CDR2 SMNVEV (reference sequence). The ends lost 5 bases at V and 5 bases at J; junction bases unmatched: 8. This CDR3 region has 16 residues. The CDR3 nucleotides are TGTGCCAGCAGTCCACTTGGACTAGCGGGAGTGGAGACCCAGTACTTC. Protein: CASSPLGLAGVETQYF.

The rearrangement uses TRBV6-5 and TRBJ2-7; D not resolved. Germline lookup yields CDR1 MNHEY and CDR2 SVGAGI. CDR3 length: 14 residues. V shed 0 bases and J shed 3 bases, with 9 bases lying between them. The CDR3, as DNA: TGTGCCAGCAGTTACTCGGGCGATTACTACGAGCAGTACTTC. Protein product: CASSYSGDYYEQYF.

The rearrangement links TRBV5-4 to TRBJ2-7, with TRBD1 identical over 7 bases. Per germline, CDR1 SGHNT and CDR2 YYREEE (reference sequence). The CDR3 consists of 13 residues. V was pared by 0 bases and J by 3 bases, with 0 bases of the junction left unmatched. The CDR3 here is CASSLDRGYEQYF. CDR3 nucleotide sequence: TGTGCCAGCAGCTTGGACAGGGGCTACGAGCAGTACTTC.

The chain has TRBV19 and TRBJ1-2; D remains unclear. V lost 5 bases to trimming and J lost 4 bases, with 8 bases between them. The V gene's germline CDR1 is LNHDA and CDR2 SQIVND (reference sequence). CDR3 length: 12 residues. The CDR3 spells CASSVPGYGYTF. In DNA form, the CDR3 reads TGTGCCAGTAGTGTACCGGGCTATGGCTACACCTTC.

The chain combines TRBV2 with TRBJ1-5; TRBD1 aligns across 7 bases. CDR3 length: 14 amino acids. Germline V gene data show CDR1 as SNHLY and CDR2 as FYNNEI. V gave up 5 bases and J gave up 7 bases; unmatched junction bases: 8. The CDR3 DNA sequence: TGTGCCAGCAGTCCCTGGACAGGCGGGCAGCCCCAGCATTTT. Translating gives CASSPWTGGQPQHF.

The chain has TRBV15 and TRBJ1-4, with 8 bases that match TRBD1. This CDR3 has 16 residues. The ends lost 0 bases at V and 7 bases at J; junction bases unmatched: 7. Germline CDR1 reads LNHNV; CDR2 reads YYDKDF (reference sequence). Written as DNA, the CDR3 is TGTGCCACCAGCAGAGACCCAACAGGGGGAGGTGAAAAACTGTTTTTT. Its protein product is CATSRDPTGGGEKLFF.

This clone came up a few times. CDR3 sequence (DNA): TGTGCCAGCAGCTTAGACAGGGGTCAGACCGGGGAGCTGTTTTTT. Translating gives CASSLDRGQTGELFF. This chain joins TRBV11-2 and TRBJ2-2; a possible D gene is TRBD1 (6 bases). V lost 0 bases to trimming and J lost 5 bases, with 10 bases between them. This CDR3 is 15 amino acids long. Germline V gene data show CDR1 as SGHAT and CDR2 as FQNNGV.

This clone was detected only a few times. CDR3 bases: TGTGCCTGGACCATAGGGACTTACCCTGAAGCTTTCTTT. This encodes CAWTIGTYPEAFF. This chain connects TRBV30 to TRBJ1-1; maybe TRBD1 (5 bases). The ends were cut back, 4 bases at V and 6 bases at J, with 15 bases in the middle. The CDR3 runs to 13 residues. The germline gives CDR1 GTSNPN, CDR2 SVGIG (reference sequence).

The table lists this clone with a few counts. This chain joins TRBV7-3 and TRBJ2-1; 7 bases map to TRBD2. Germline-derived CDR1 and CDR2 are SGHTA and FQGTGA. The CDR3 spans 14 residues. The V and J ends lost 3 bases and 5 bases, in that order; junction bases with no gene match: 4. CDR3 region: CASSLGGSDNEQFF. CDR3 sequence (DNA): TGTGCCAGCAGCTTGGGAGGGAGCGACAATGAGCAGTTCTTC.